This T cell receptor (beta chain) stems from a study of shared clonotypes between healthy human individuals (dated by TCRdb to between 2020 and 2021). Regarding the complete study: The cohort included three men and two women between 18 and 49 years of age. Per donor, three plates each were used for CD4 naive and CD4 memory, two for CD8 naive, and one for CD8 memory. The study deeply sequenced blood TCR repertoires of about 5 healthy adults to estimate repertoire size and the extent of clonotype sharing between individuals. Different laboratories and diverse techniques were used to prepare libraries and sequence TCR repertoires, to increase sequencing depth and limit assay-specific biases. Each donor's leukapheresis produced roughly between roughly 0.9 and 9 billion PBMCs.

The donors were healthy, HIV-negative adults with no recently reported acute infections or vaccinations. Every donor was a Caucasian adult residing in Nashville, Tennessee, USA. CD4+ T cells were enriched by magnetic negative selection, after which naive cells were positively selected on CD45RA and the negative fraction was taken as the memory subset. Blood was collected by leukapheresis, and PBMCs were isolated by Ficoll-Histopaque density gradient centrifugation and then cryopreserved in liquid nitrogen vapor phase. Purity and quantity of every magnetically sorted T cell population were checked by analytical flow cytometry. Each sorted fraction had its genomic DNA isolated and then quantified by UV absorbance on a Nanodrop 2000c. TCR CDR3 regions were amplified from genomic DNA by multiplex PCR using the deep immunoSEQ assay. Genomic DNA extracted from each cell subset was distributed evenly over all wells of several immunoSEQ 96-well plates, and each plate served as one replicate. Each replicate PCR for sorted subsets received roughly 200 ng genomic DNA, equal to tens of thousands of T cell genomes. Purified libraries were quantified with a Qubit 3.0 fluorometer, sized on a Bioanalyzer 2100, and re-quantified with the KAPA Library Quantification kit. Each immunoSEQ 96-well plate was sequenced on its own single-read 150-cycle Illumina NextSeq 550 flow cell. The study's processing was this. The immunoSEQ output contained only junctional sequences without quality scores, so filtering could not match that applied to full-length reads. Sequences were annotated with PyIR, a Python wrapper for IgBLAST v1.9, and V/J genes and CDR3 were assigned using IMGT germline references. Any read was removed if the V/J assignment was weak (E-value above 1e-6), the CDR3 was missing, or the read contained stop codons, out-of-frame junctions, or ambiguous translated residues. A V3J clonotype was defined by an identical inferred V gene, J gene, and CDR3 amino acid sequence. The percentage overlap between two repertoires was calculated by dividing the number of shared unique clonotypes by the size of the smaller repertoire. RTK rarefaction, the Chao1 estimator, and Recon v2.1 estimates of unobserved clonotypes were used to assess repertoire richness. Generation probabilities for all TCRbeta clonotypes obtained by the gDNA method from a handful of donors were computed using OLGA. Sourced from immuneACCESS, this table was stored by TCRdb with only in-frame sequences that have V and J called. A share of the clones is absent; for the studies checked, an unresolved V gene accounts for under half, and the remainder has no known explanation. V and J calls and clone size come straight from that table; D and trimming were deduced from the DNA. The sample data list about 2 million clones, and 90% to 95% of these were observed just once. The ten largest clones represent 0.13% of the sample.

Based on the germline V gene, the CDR1 and CDR2 sequences are LGHNA and YSLEER. The germline V and J ends show losses of 0 bases and 9 bases respectively, and no gene match explains 11 bases of the junction. Reading from cysteine to phenylalanine, the CDR3 counts 16 amino acids. Just the 48-base CDR3 DNA is kept, in frame starting at base 1. Comment on this clone: There is no known antigen for this receptor. Nothing much larger sits one base from this clone, and base qualities are not available.

General findings and caveats noted by the study authors: Higher generation probabilities were observed for clonotypes shared by all four sorted-subset donors than for non-shared clonotypes. Based on pairwise subsampling, the degree of clonotype sharing among donors was expected to be affected by sequencing depth. Sampling was restricted to blood, and TCR repertoires in tissues likely differ from the TCR repertoires found in blood. The small number of donors limited the genetic and exposure-history diversity represented. Rarefaction of sorted-subset datasets indicated incomplete sequencing despite the large sequencing depth. Naive subsets generally had larger estimated clonotype richness than memory subsets did. Sharing across a handful of donors was observed for around 5% of naive CD4, 3% to 4% of naive CD8, over 2% of memory CD4, and about 0.38% of memory CD8 clonotypes.

The clonotype was recovered from a man aged 18 to 35 in good health. Source material: naive CD4+ T cells sorted from blood. The cell subset or site label of this sample denotes: CD45RA+ positively selected. Rearrangement joined TRBV4-3 to TRBJ2-1, and TRBD2 aligns with 7 junction nucleotides. This receptor has the CDR3 CASSQDRRETIGEQFF. The sequence in DNA is TGCGCCAGCAGCCAAGATCGGCGGGAGACTATAGGTGAGCAGTTCTTC.